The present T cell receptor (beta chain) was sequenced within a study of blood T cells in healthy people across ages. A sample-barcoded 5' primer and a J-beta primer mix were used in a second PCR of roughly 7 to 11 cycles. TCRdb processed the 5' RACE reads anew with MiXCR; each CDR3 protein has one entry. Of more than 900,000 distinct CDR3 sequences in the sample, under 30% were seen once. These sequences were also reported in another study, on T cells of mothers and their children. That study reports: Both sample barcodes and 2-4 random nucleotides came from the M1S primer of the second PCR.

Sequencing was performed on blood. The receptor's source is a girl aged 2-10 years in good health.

The CDR3, as DNA: TGCGCCAGCAGCTTGGAGCCAGGGGAATCAGAGACCCAGTACTTC. Protein product: CASSLEPGESETQYF. V gene TRBV5-1 combines with J gene TRBJ2-5, with a possible D match to TRBD1 (6 bases). The V gene lost 0 bases and the J gene lost 4 bases, with 13 bases spanning the gap. The V gene's germline CDR1 is SGHRS and CDR2 YFSETQ. The CDR3 extends over 15 amino acids.